This entry lists 11 T cell receptor beta chains sequenced from one sample in a study of OX40 agonist ivuxolimab in advanced cancers. Sequenced by immunoSEQ multiplex PCR; TCRdb stores in-frame clones only, minus some. The repertoire holds over 45,000 clones, roughly 77% seen once, with about 1% in the top ten. This material consisted of CD4+ or CD8+ T cells sorted from blood, taken in a trial of the OX40 agonist ivuxolimab. The receptors originated from an adult with an advanced solid tumor such as melanoma, head and neck, liver or kidney cancer.

This chain connects TRBV2 to TRBJ1-5, with TRBD1 as a possible D gene (5 bases). The CDR3 runs to 15 residues. V lost 2 bases to trimming and J lost 7 bases, with 15 bases between them. Germline CDR1 reads SNHLY; CDR2 reads FYNNEI. The CDR3 loop is CASSEYLGAWQPQHF. The CDR3 bases are TGTGCCAGCAGTGAATACCTAGGGGCCTGGCAGCCCCAGCATTTT.

This clone was seen only once. The chain links TRBV19 to TRBJ2-5; D may match TRBD1 or TRBD2 (5 bases each). The CDR3 is 15 residues long. Germline V lookup: CDR1 LNHDA, CDR2 SQIVND (reference sequence). Trimming left V 6 bases short and J 7 bases short, with 21 bases between. The CDR3 protein is CASRAVGTQRATQYF. CDR3 bases: TGTGCCAGTAGGGCGGTGGGGACCCAACGGGCGACCCAGTACTTC.

The V gene is TRBV7-8, the J gene TRBJ1-5, with 9 bases lining up with TRBD1. Germline V gene lookup returns CDR1 SGHVS and CDR2 FQNEAQ. The V and J ends lost 4 bases and 5 bases, in that order; junction bases with no gene match: 9. The CDR3 totals 16 residues. The CDR3 spells CASSSGDRAAYQPQHF. Written as DNA, the CDR3 is TGTGCCAGCAGCTCAGGGGACAGGGCCGCCTATCAGCCCCAGCATTTT. The full variable domain, in which reference TRBV7-8 and TRBJ1-5 provide the parts outside the CDR3, is GAGVSQSPRYKVAKRGQDVALRCDPISGHVSLFWYQQALGQGPEFLTYFQNEAQLDKSGLPSDRFFAERPEGSVSTLKIQRTQQEDSAVYLCASSSGDRAAYQPQHFGDGTRLSIL.

This clone was seen a few times. The chain combines TRBV6-5 with TRBJ1-1; a possible D gene is TRBD1 (6 bases). The CDR3 extends over 13 amino acids. Germline V gene lookup returns CDR1 MNHEY and CDR2 SVGAGI. The V and J ends lost 5 bases and 5 bases respectively, with 12 bases between them. CDR3 sequence (DNA): TGTGCCAGCAGTACAGGGTACTCTACTGAAGCTTTCTTT. It codes for CASSTGYSTEAFF.

This chain connects TRBV19 to TRBJ1-5, with D tentatively TRBD1 (5 bases). The CDR3 runs 16 residues. Deletions cut 4 bases from V and 3 bases from J, with 16 bases between. Germline values: CDR1 LNHDA, CDR2 SQIVND (reference sequence). The CDR3 bases are TGTGCCAGTAGTAGAAACCCCTCAGGGTTCAATCAGCCCCAGCATTTT. It is translated as CASSRNPSGFNQPQHF.

To note about this clone: This same CDR3 is encoded by further DNA sequences in the sample. The chain couples TRBV2 to TRBJ1-1; D unresolved. The CDR3 totals 13 residues. V lost 4 bases to trimming and J lost 2 bases, with 8 bases between them. Germline CDR1 SNHLY, CDR2 FYNNEI. This CDR3 is CASSGSGNTEAFF. The CDR3 DNA reads as TGTGCCAGCAGTGGTTCGGGAAACACTGAAGCTTTCTTT. Full variable domain (remainder filled in from reference TRBV2 and TRBJ1-1): EPEVTQTPSHQVTQMGQEVILRCVPISNHLYFYWYRQILGQKVEFLVSFYNNEISEKSEIFDDQFSVERPDGSNFTLKIRSTKLEDSAMYFCASSGSGNTEAFFGQGTRLTVV.

V and J are TRBV5-1 and TRBJ2-5, with D maybe TRBD1 (6 bases). The CDR3 contains 13 residues. Germline V gene sequence: CDR1 SGHRS, CDR2 YFSETQ. The V gene lost 4 bases and the J gene lost 5 bases, with 12 bases spanning the gap. Written as DNA, the CDR3 is TGCGCCAGCAGCCTCACAGGGCGGGAGACCCAGTACTTC. Its translation: CASSLTGRETQYF.

About this clone: One end of the junction is discordant with germline, which a read error may explain. The V call is TRBV5-1, the J call TRBJ2-1; D tentatively fits TRBD1 or TRBD2 (5 bases each). Germline V gene sequence: CDR1 SGHRS, CDR2 YFSETQ. This CDR3 is 14 amino acids long. The CDR3 is CASSLGVTTNEQFF. CDR3 nucleotides: TGCGCCAGCAGTTTGGGGGTCACTACCAATGAGCAGTTCTTC.

The rearrangement joins TRBV10-2 to TRBJ2-7; D not resolved. This CDR3 spans 12 amino acids. Germline V gene data show CDR1 as WSHSY and CDR2 as SAAADI. V shed 3 bases and J shed 6 bases, with 9 bases lying between them. The CDR3 DNA reads as TGCGCCAGCAGTGATCTTGTAGGCGAGCAGTACTTC. Amino acid sequence: CASSDLVGEQYF.

This clone was picked up a small number of times. The chain recombines TRBV30 with TRBJ1-1; 7 nucleotides line up with TRBD1. With 0 bases clipped from V and 5 bases from J, the junction kept 3 bases outside the gene matches. The CDR3 consists of 13 residues. Germline CDR1 and CDR2: GTSNPN and SVGIG (reference sequence). The CDR3 is CAWSVQGQTEAFF. The CDR3 DNA follows: TGTGCCTGGAGTGTACAGGGACAGACTGAAGCTTTCTTT.

The chain carries TRBV10-3 and TRBJ2-7, with 7 bases that match TRBD1. CDR3 size: 13 residues. Trimming at V came to 2 bases and at J to 3 bases, leaving 1 base not matched to a gene. From germline, CDR1 is ENHRY and CDR2 SYGVKD. CDR3 sequence (DNA): TGTGCCATCAGTGAGGACAGGGACTACGAGCAGTACTTC. Translating it yields CAISEDRDYEQYF.